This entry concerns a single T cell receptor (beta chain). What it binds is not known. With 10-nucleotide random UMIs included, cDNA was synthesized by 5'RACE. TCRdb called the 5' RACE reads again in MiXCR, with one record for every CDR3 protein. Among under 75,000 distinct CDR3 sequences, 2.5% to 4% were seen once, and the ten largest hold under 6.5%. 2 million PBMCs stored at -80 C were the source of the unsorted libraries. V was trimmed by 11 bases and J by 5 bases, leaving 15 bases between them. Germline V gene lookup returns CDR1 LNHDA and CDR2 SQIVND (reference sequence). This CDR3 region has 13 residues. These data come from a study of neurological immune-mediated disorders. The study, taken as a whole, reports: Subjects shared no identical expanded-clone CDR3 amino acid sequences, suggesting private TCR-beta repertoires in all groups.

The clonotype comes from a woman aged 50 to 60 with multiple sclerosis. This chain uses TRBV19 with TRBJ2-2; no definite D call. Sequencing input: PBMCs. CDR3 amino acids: CAYRSKGTGELFF. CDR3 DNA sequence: TGTGCCTACCGATCCAAGGGAACCGGGGAGCTGTTTTTT.